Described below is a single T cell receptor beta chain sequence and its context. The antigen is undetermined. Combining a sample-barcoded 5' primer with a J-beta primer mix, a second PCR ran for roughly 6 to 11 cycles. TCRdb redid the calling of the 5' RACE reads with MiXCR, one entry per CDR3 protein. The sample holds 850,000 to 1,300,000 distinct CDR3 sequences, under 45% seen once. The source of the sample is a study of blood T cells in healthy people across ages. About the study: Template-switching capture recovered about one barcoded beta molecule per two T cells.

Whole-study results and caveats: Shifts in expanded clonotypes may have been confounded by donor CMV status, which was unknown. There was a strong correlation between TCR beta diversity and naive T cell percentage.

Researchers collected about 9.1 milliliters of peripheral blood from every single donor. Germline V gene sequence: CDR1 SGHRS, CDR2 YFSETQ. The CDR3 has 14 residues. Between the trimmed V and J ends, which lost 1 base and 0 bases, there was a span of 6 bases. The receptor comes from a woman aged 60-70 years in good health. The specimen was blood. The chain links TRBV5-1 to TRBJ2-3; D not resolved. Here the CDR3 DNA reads TGCGCCAGCAGCTTGTACAGAAGCACAGATACGCAGTATTTT. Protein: CASSLYRSTDTQYF.